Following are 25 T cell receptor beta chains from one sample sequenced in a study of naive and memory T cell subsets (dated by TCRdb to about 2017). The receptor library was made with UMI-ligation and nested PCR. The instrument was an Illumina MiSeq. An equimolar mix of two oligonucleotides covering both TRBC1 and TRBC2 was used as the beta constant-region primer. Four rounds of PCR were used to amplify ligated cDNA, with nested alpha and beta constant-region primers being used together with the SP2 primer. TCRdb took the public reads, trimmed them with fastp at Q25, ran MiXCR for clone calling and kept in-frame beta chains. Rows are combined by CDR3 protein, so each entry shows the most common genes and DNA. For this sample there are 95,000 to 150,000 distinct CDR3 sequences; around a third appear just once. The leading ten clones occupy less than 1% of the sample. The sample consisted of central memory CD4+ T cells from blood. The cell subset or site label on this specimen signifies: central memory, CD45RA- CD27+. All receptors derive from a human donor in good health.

CDR3 coding DNA: TGCGCCAGCAGCTTGAGTTCCGTTTGGCGGTCTAGCACAGATACGCAGTATTTT. It is translated as CASSLSSVWRSSTDTQYF. The rearrangement uses TRBV5-1 and TRBJ2-3; D is ambiguous. CDR3 size: 18 residues. Germline V gene sequence: CDR1 SGHRS, CDR2 YFSETQ. V dropped 1 base and J dropped 0 bases, with 18 bases sitting between them.

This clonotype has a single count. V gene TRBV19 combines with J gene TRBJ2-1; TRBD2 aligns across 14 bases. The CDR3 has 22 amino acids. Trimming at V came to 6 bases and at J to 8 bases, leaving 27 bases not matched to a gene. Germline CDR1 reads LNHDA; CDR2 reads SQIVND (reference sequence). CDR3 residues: CASSQPGFRQKTSGRAGDEQFF. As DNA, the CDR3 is TGTGCCAGTAGCCAACCCGGTTTTAGGCAGAAGACTAGCGGGAGGGCCGGGGATGAGCAGTTCTTC. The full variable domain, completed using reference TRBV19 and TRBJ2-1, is DGGITQSPKYLFRKEGQNVTLSCEQNLNHDAMYWYRQDPGQGLRLIYYSQIVNDFQKGDIAEGYSVSREKKESFPLTVTSAQKNPTAFYLCASSQPGFRQKTSGRAGDEQFFGPGTRLTVL.

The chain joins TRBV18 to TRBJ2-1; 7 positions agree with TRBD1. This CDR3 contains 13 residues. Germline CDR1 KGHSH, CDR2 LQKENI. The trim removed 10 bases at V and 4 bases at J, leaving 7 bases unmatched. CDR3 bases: TGTGCCACCACGGACAGGCGATACAATGAGCAGTTCTTC. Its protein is CATTDRRYNEQFF.

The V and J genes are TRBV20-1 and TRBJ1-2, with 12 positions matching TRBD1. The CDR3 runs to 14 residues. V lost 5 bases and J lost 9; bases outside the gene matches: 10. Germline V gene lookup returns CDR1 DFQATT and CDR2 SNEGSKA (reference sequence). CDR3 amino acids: CSAEIGTGGGSYTF. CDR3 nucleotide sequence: TGCAGTGCTGAAATAGGGACAGGGGGCGGTAGCTACACCTTC.

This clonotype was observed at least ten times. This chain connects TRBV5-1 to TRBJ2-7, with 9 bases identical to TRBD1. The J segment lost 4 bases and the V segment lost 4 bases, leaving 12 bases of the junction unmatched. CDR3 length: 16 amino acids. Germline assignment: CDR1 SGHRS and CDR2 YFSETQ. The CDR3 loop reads CASSLGGQGRGYEQYF. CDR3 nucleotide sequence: TGCGCCAGCAGCCTGGGGGGACAGGGTCGAGGTTACGAGCAGTACTTC.

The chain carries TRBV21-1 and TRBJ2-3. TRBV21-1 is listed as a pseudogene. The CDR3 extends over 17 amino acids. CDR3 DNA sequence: TGTGCCAGCAGCAAATCTTGTCGGTATTCTAGCACAGATACGCAGTATTTT. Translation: CASSKSCRYSSTDTQYF.

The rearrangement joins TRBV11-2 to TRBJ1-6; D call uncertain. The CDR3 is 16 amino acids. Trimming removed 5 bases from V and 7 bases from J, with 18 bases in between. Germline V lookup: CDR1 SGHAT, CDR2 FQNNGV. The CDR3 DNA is TGTGCCAGCAGCCCGACTCCCCGGGTAGGAAATTCACCCCTCCACTTT. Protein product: CASSPTPRVGNSPLHF.

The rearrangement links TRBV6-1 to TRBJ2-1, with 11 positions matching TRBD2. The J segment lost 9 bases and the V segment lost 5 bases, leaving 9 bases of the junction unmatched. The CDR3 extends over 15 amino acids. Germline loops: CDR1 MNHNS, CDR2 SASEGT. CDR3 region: CASSKLAGVETEQFF. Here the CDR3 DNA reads TGTGCCAGCAGTAAACTAGCGGGAGTTGAGACTGAGCAGTTCTTC.

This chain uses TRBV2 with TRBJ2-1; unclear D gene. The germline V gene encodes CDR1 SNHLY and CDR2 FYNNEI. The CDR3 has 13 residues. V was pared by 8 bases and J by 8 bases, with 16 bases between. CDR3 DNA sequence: TGTGCCAGCTTAATCCCCGTCCAGGATGAGCAGTTCTTC. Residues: CASLIPVQDEQFF.

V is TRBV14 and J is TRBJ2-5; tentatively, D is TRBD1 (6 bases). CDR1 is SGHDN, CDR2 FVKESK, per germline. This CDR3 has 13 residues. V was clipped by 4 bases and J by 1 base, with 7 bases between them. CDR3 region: CASSRGLQETQYF. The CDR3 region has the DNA TGTGCCAGCAGCCGGGGGCTCCAAGAGACCCAGTACTTC.

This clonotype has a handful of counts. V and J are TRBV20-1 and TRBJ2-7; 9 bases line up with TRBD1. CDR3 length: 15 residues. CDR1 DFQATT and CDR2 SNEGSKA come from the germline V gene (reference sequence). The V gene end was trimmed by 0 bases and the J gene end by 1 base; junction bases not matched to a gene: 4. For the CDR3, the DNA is TGCAGTGCTAGAGAGCTGGGACAGGGATCCTACGAGCAGTACTTC. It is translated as CSARELGQGSYEQYF.

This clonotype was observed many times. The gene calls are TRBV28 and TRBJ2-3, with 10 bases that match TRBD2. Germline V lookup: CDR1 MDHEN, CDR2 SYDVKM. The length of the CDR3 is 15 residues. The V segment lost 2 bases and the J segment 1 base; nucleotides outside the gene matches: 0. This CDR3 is CASSLGLAGTDTQYF. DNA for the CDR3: TGTGCCAGCAGTTTAGGACTAGCGGGCACAGATACGCAGTATTTT.

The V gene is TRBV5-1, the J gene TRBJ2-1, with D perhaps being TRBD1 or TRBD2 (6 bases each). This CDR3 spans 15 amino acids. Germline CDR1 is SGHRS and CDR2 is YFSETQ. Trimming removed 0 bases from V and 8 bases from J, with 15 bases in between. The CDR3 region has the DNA TGCGCCAGCAGCTTGGGACTTCGGGGGCTGTATGAGCAGTTCTTC. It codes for CASSLGLRGLYEQFF.

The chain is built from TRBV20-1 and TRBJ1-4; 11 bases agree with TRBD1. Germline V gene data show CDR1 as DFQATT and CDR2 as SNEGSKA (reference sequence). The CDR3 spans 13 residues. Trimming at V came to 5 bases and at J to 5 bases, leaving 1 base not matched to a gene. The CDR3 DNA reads TGCAGTGCTCGGACAGGGGGCAATGAAAAACTGTTTTTT. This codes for CSARTGGNEKLFF.

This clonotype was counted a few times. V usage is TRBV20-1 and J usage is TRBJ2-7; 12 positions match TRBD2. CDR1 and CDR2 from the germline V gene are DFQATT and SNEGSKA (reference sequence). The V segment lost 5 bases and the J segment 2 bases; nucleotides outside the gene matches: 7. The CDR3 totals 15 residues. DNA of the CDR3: TGCAGTGCTCCATCACTAGCGGGAGGTACCTACGAGCAGTACTTC. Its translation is CSAPSLAGGTYEQYF.

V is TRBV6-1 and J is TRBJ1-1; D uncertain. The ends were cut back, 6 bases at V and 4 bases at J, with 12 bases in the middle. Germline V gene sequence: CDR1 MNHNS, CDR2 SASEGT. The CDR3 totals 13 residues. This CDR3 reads CASRNYVATEAFF. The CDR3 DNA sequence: TGTGCCAGCAGGAACTATGTGGCCACTGAAGCTTTCTTT.

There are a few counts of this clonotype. CDR3 DNA sequence: TGTGCCAGCTCACCCCAGCCAACTAGCGGGAGGGCGAAAGATACGCAGTATTTT. This sequence encodes CASSPQPTSGRAKDTQYF. V gene TRBV18 combines with J gene TRBJ2-3; 13 positions agree with TRBD2. The ends lost 3 bases at V and 5 bases at J; junction bases unmatched: 11. This CDR3 has 18 amino acids. Germline assignment: CDR1 KGHSH and CDR2 LQKENI.

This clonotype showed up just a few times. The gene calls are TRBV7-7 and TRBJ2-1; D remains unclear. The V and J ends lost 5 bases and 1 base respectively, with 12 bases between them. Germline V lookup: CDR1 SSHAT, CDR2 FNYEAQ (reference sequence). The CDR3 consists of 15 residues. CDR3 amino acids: CASSPGFLSYNEQFF. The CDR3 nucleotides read TGTGCCAGCAGCCCCGGGTTTTTATCCTACAATGAGCAGTTCTTC.

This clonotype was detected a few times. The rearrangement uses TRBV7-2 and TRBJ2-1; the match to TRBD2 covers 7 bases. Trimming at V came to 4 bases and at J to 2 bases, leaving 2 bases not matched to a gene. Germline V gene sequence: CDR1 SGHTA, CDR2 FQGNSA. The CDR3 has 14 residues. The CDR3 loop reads CASSSLAAYNEQFF. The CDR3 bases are TGTGCCAGCAGCTCCCTAGCGGCCTACAATGAGCAGTTCTTC.

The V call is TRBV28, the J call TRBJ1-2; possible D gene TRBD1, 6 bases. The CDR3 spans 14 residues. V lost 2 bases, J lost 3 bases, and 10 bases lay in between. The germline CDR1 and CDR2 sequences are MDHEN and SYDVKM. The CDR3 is CASSLADSYYGYTF. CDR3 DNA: TGTGCCAGCAGTTTAGCGGACAGTTACTATGGCTACACCTTC.

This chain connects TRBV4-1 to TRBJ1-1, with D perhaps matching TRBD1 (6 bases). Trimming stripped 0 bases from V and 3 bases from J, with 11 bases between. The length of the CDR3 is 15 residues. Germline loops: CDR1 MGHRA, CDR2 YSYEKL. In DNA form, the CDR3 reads TGCGCCAGCAGCCAAGATAGGGGGACATACACTGAAGCTTTCTTT. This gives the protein CASSQDRGTYTEAFF.

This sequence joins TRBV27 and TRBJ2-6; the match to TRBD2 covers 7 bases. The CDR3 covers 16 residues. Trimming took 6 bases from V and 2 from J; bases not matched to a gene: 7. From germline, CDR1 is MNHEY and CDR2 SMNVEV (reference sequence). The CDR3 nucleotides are TGTGCCAGCAGGGCGACACTAGCGACTGGGGCCAACGTCCTGACTTTC. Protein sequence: CASRATLATGANVLTF.

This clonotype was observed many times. The CDR3 sequence is CSARDVGSGRTDTQYF. CDR3 coding DNA: TGCAGTGCTAGAGATGTAGGGAGCGGGAGGACAGATACGCAGTATTTT. The genes are TRBV20-1 and TRBJ2-3; 9 bases line up with TRBD2. J lost 3 bases, V lost 0 bases, and 7 bases had no gene match. CDR1 DFQATT and CDR2 SNEGSKA come from the germline V gene (reference sequence). The CDR3 consists of 16 residues.

Here the CDR3 reads CASSIGGGVNSPLHF. The CDR3 region has the DNA TGTGCCAGCAGTATAGGAGGGGGAGTTAATTCACCCCTCCACTTT. The chain recombines TRBV27 with TRBJ1-6; D may be TRBD1 (6 bases). Germline V gene sequence: CDR1 MNHEY, CDR2 SMNVEV (reference sequence). There are 15 residues in the CDR3. V was trimmed by 5 bases and J by 6 bases, leaving 14 bases between them.

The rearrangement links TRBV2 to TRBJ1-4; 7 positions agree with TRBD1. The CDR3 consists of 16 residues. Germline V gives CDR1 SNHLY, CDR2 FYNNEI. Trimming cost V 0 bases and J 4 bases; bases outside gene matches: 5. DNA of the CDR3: TGTGCCAGCAGTGAAGCGCAAGACAGGGATAATGAAAAACTGTTTTTT. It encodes CASSEAQDRDNEKLFF.